The TCR beta chain described here comes from a study of shared clonotypes between healthy human individuals. Looking at the study overall: Three plates each covered CD4 naive and memory; CD8 naive two, CD8 memory one.

Study outcomes and limitations: Generation probabilities were higher for clonotypes shared across all four sorted-subset donors than for unshared ones.

Naivety among CD8 cells was defined by CD45RO negativity and positive CCR7 selection, thereby excluding terminally differentiated effector memory CD45RA+ cells. Of note for this clone: Its cognate antigen is unknown.

The table came from immunoSEQ multiplex PCR; TCRdb's copy has only in-frame clones and leaves some out. The sample yields roughly 2.1 million clones, 90% to 95% seen once. The CDR3 sequence is 13 residues long. Germline CDR1 MNHEY, CDR2 SMNVEV (reference sequence). Trimming took off 2 bases at V and 11 bases at J, with 14 bases between the two ends. The source is a man between 18 and 29 years old in good health. Some clones in this sample may be carry-over from other donors' samples. Specimen: naive CD8+ T cells from PBMCs. The chain recombines TRBV27 with TRBJ2-3; D possibly corresponds to TRBD1 (6 bases). The CDR3 region has the DNA TGTGCCAGCAGTTTAGGCAGGGGAGTGTGGCAGTATTTT. Translating it yields CASSLGRGVWQYF.